This passage covers 23 T cell receptor beta chains from one sample sequenced in a study of blood T cell repertoires in COVID-19. Data came from immunoSEQ multiplex PCR; TCRdb stores just in-frame clones and leaves some out. Found here are under 350,000 clones, around nine tenths of them singletons; the top ten hold about 2.6%. Source material: PBMCs or T cells enriched from blood (not recorded which). Receptor source: a woman in her late teens or twenties who had recovered from COVID-19.

The rearrangement joins TRBV30 to TRBJ2-7, with a weak D call TRBD2 (6 bases). CDR3 size: 16 residues. Germline lookup yields CDR1 GTSNPN and CDR2 SVGIG (reference sequence). V was clipped by 1 base and J by 7 bases, with 23 bases between them. The CDR3 is CAWSGVLAERGGEQYF. The DNA for the CDR3 is TGTGCCTGGAGTGGAGTTCTAGCAGAGAGAGGAGGGGAGCAGTACTTC.

V usage is TRBV7-8 and J usage is TRBJ1-4; 7 bases are shared with TRBD1. This CDR3 is 16 amino acids long. The germline gives CDR1 SGHVS, CDR2 FQNEAQ. Trimming cost V 5 bases and J 4 bases; bases outside gene matches: 10. In nucleotides, the CDR3 is TGTGCCAGCAGCCAGCTCAGGGACAGAGTTAATGAAAAACTGTTTTTT. It is translated as CASSQLRDRVNEKLFF.

This clone was seen just once. V usage is TRBV11-2 and J usage is TRBJ2-5, with 7 bases lining up with TRBD2. The ends lost 4 bases at V and 5 bases at J; junction bases unmatched: 10. CDR3 length: 15 amino acids. In germline, CDR1 is SGHAT, CDR2 FQNNGV. The CDR3 DNA follows: TGTGCCAGCAGCTCGGGAGGAAGGGTAGAGGAGACCCAGTACTTC. Translation gives CASSSGGRVEETQYF.

V and J are TRBV27 and TRBJ1-5; D perhaps matches TRBD1 (6 bases). The V gene lost 4 bases and the J gene lost 0 bases, with 19 bases spanning the gap. CDR1 is MNHEY, CDR2 SMNVEV, per germline (reference sequence). There are 18 residues in the CDR3. In DNA, the CDR3 is TGTGCCAGCAGTTCGAGCGGGGGCAGCTATTATAGCAATCAGCCCCAGCATTTT. Protein: CASSSSGGSYYSNQPQHF.

This sequence joins TRBV19 and TRBJ2-7, with D possibly being TRBD2 (5 bases). Germline CDR1 LNHDA, CDR2 SQIVND (reference sequence). The V gene lost 2 bases and the J gene lost 5 bases, with 10 bases spanning the gap. The CDR3 is 13 residues long. CDR3 sequence: CASSISTGNEQYF. CDR3 bases: TGTGCCAGTAGTATATCTACCGGGAACGAGCAGTACTTC.

The V and J genes are TRBV6-1 and TRBJ2-3; 7 nucleotides line up with TRBD1. Germline V gene sequence: CDR1 MNHNS, CDR2 SASEGT. The V gene end was trimmed by 1 base and the J gene end by 4 bases; junction bases not matched to a gene: 2. This CDR3 is 14 amino acids long. The CDR3 loop reads CASSEGTGADTQYF. The CDR3 bases are TGTGCCAGCAGTGAAGGGACAGGAGCAGATACGCAGTATTTT.

The rearrangement links TRBV7-9 to TRBJ1-2; 7 bases match TRBD1. The CDR3 extends over 14 amino acids. Germline CDR1 and CDR2: SEHNR and FQNEAQ (reference sequence). V was clipped by 0 bases and J by 7 bases; unmatched bases: 5. The CDR3: CASSLAAGGSGYTF. CDR3 in DNA: TGTGCCAGCAGCTTAGCGGCAGGGGGAAGTGGCTACACCTTC.

This chain links TRBV6-5 with TRBJ2-7; 9 nucleotides align to TRBD2. CDR3 size: 14 residues. After removal of 3 bases from V and 5 bases from J, the junction contained 5 bases not matched to a gene. In germline, CDR1 is MNHEY, CDR2 SVGAGI. Written as DNA, the CDR3 is TGTGCCAGCAGTTATCTAGCGGGACGGGACGAGCAGTACTTC. Its protein is CASSYLAGRDEQYF.

The chain joins TRBV5-4 to TRBJ2-7; D is unresolved. V was shortened by 1 base and J by 0 bases, with 5 bases between the two germline ends. The CDR3 has 13 residues. CDR1 and CDR2 from the germline V gene are SGHNT and YYREEE (reference sequence). The CDR3 reads CASSLLSSYEQYF. In DNA form, the CDR3 reads TGTGCCAGCAGCTTGTTGAGCTCCTACGAGCAGTACTTC.

The CDR3 bases are TGTGCCAGCAGCCGGAGAAGTCGCTCCTACGAGCAGTACTTC. Its protein product is CASSRRSRSYEQYF. This chain links TRBV14 with TRBJ2-7; D ambiguous. CDR1 and CDR2 (germline): SGHDN, FVKESK. This CDR3 spans 14 amino acids. The germline V and J ends were trimmed by 4 bases and 0 bases, with 10 bases remaining between them.

This clone was seen only a few times. The rearrangement links TRBV18 to TRBJ1-3, with D tentatively TRBD1 (5 bases). Germline lookup yields CDR1 KGHSH and CDR2 LQKENI. The CDR3 has 15 amino acids. V was pared by 3 bases and J by 3 bases, with 12 bases between. The chain's CDR3 is CASSPVEGRGNTIYF. The CDR3 region has the DNA TGTGCCAGCTCACCCGTGGAGGGACGTGGAAACACCATATATTTT.

This chain links TRBV13 with TRBJ2-3; 11 bases map to TRBD2. The ends lost 1 base at V and 6 bases at J; junction bases unmatched: 9. This CDR3 region has 17 residues. CDR1 and CDR2 from the germline V gene are PRHDT and FYEKMQ (reference sequence). The CDR3 protein is CASSLAASGGYRDTQYF. For the CDR3, the DNA is TGTGCCAGCAGCTTAGCGGCTAGCGGGGGGTACAGGGATACGCAGTATTTT.

This rearrangement joins TRBV19 to TRBJ1-1, with D possibly being TRBD1 (6 bases). CDR3 length: 15 amino acids. The germline CDR1 and CDR2 sequences are LNHDA and SQIVND (reference sequence). V was pared by 5 bases and J by 0 bases, with 13 bases between. The CDR3 DNA reads as TGTGCCAGTAGTCCGCGACAGGTCCTGAACACTGAAGCTTTCTTT. Protein: CASSPRQVLNTEAFF.

The chain is built from TRBV4-2 and TRBJ2-1; TRBD1 matches 10 bases. V dropped 0 bases and J dropped 8; count of bases not matched to a gene: 10. This CDR3 contains 17 residues. Germline V CDR1 and CDR2: LGHNA, YNFKEQ. CDR3 nucleotide sequence: TGTGCCAGCAGCCAAGATATAAGGACAGGGGGGGAAGATGAGCAGTTCTTC. Amino acids: CASSQDIRTGGEDEQFF.

This sequence joins TRBV28 and TRBJ2-1, with 7 bases lining up with TRBD1. CDR1 and CDR2 (germline): MDHEN, SYDVKM. CDR3 length equals 16 residues. The V segment lost 4 bases and the J segment 6 bases; nucleotides outside the gene matches: 12. CDR3 DNA: TGTGCCAGCAGTTCTTTTTACAGGGGACAGCTCAATGAGCAGTTCTTC. Protein sequence: CASSSFYRGQLNEQFF.

The chain uses TRBV19 and TRBJ2-2; 12 bases are shared with TRBD1. V lost 8 bases to trimming and J lost 6 bases; unmatched junction nucleotides: 25. Per germline, CDR1 LNHDA and CDR2 SQIVND (reference sequence). CDR3 size: 21 residues. The CDR3 region has the DNA TGTGCCAGTGCCCCCCACCGGGACAGGGGGCGTCTGAGTGCGTTCGCCGGGGAGCTGTTTTTT. As protein: CASAPHRDRGRLSAFAGELFF.

As concerns this clone: This sample includes further DNA sequences coding for the same CDR3. The J gene is TRBJ1-1, the V gene TRBV29-1; 7 nucleotides align to TRBD1. The CDR3 is made up of 13 amino acids. Unmatched junction bases numbered 3, after V lost 3 bases and J lost 2 bases. Germline V gives CDR1 SQVTM, CDR2 ANQGSEA. The CDR3 nucleotides are TGCAGCGTTGAGAGACAGGGAAACACTGAAGCTTTCTTT. Amino acid sequence: CSVERQGNTEAFF.

Here the CDR3 reads CASSTGGKLFF. The CDR3 coding sequence is TGTGCCAGCAGTACAGGGGGAAAACTGTTTTTT. The chain uses TRBV28 and TRBJ1-4; TRBD1 matches at 8 bases. The CDR3 covers 11 residues. CDR1 is MDHEN, CDR2 SYDVKM, per germline. V was clipped by 5 bases and J by 10 bases; unmatched bases: 0.

This clone has just one count. This rearrangement joins TRBV5-4 to TRBJ2-3, with a weak D call TRBD2 (5 bases). This CDR3 is 16 amino acids long. Between the trimmed V and J ends, which lost 4 bases and 0 bases, there was a span of 15 bases. Germline-derived CDR1 and CDR2 are SGHNT and YYREEE (reference sequence). CDR3 residues: CASSPQISESTDTQYF. CDR3 nucleotides: TGTGCCAGCAGCCCCCAGATTAGCGAGAGCACAGATACGCAGTATTTT.

The V and J genes are TRBV24-1 and TRBJ2-1; 10 bases align to TRBD1. This CDR3 contains 18 residues. In germline, CDR1 is KGHDR, CDR2 SFDVKD. The V segment lost 3 bases and the J segment 3 bases; nucleotides outside the gene matches: 10. CDR3 residues: CATSDPSGTGEIYNEQFF. CDR3 sequence (DNA): TGTGCCACCAGTGATCCATCCGGGACAGGGGAAATCTACAATGAGCAGTTCTTC.

The genes are TRBV9 and TRBJ2-3, with a tentative D call TRBD2 (7 bases). The CDR3 is 15 residues long. Trimming removed 2 bases from V and 2 bases from J, with 12 bases in between. Germline CDR1 is SGDLS and CDR2 is YYNGEE. DNA of the CDR3: TGTGCCAGCAGCGTTGGGGCGGGGGCCACAGATACGCAGTATTTT. Protein: CASSVGAGATDTQYF.

The chain uses TRBV11-2 and TRBJ2-5; 12 nucleotides line up with TRBD2. From germline, CDR1 is SGHAT and CDR2 FQNNGV. There are 17 residues in the CDR3. V lost 5 bases, J lost 5 bases, and 12 bases stayed unmatched. The CDR3 loop reads CASSPLVLAGGWETQYF. The DNA for the CDR3 is TGTGCCAGCAGCCCTCTAGTCCTAGCGGGAGGGTGGGAGACCCAGTACTTC.

The V call is TRBV14, the J call TRBJ1-1, with 10 bases identical to TRBD1. Trimming took 4 bases from V and 10 from J; bases not matched to a gene: 9. This CDR3 spans 14 amino acids. CDR1 and CDR2 from the germline V gene are SGHDN and FVKESK. The CDR3 sequence: CASSRRDRGLGAFF. The CDR3 nucleotides are TGTGCCAGCAGCCGCCGGGACAGGGGTTTAGGAGCTTTCTTT.